Listed here are 17 T cell receptor beta chains from one sample, sequenced in a study of T cells in Graves' hyperthyroidism and ophthalmopathy. Template material for amplifying TCR beta CDR3 regions consisted of RNA transcripts. HTBI primers were employed in a first-round RT-PCR of the TCR CDR3. TCRdb processed the multiplex PCR reads anew with MiXCR; each CDR3 protein has one entry. The sample has roughly 300,000 distinct CDR3 sequences, under 30% seen once. Material: blood. The receptor source for this set is a man aged 40-49 years with Graves' hyperthyroidism that later progressed to Graves' ophthalmopathy.

This clonotype was seen at least ten times. The rearrangement uses TRBV5-1 and TRBJ1-2; D possibly corresponds to TRBD1 (6 bases). Germline CDR1 SGHRS, CDR2 YFSETQ. The V and J ends lost 0 bases and 4 bases respectively, with 13 bases between them. CDR3 size: 15 residues. In DNA form, the CDR3 reads TGCGCCAGCAGCTTGGAGCAGGGGTTCGCCTATGGCTACACCTTC. Protein sequence: CASSLEQGFAYGYTF.

This chain connects TRBV29-1 to TRBJ1-5, with D perhaps matching TRBD1 (6 bases). CDR3 length: 13 residues. Germline values: CDR1 SQVTM, CDR2 ANQGSEA. The V gene lost 8 bases and the J gene lost 4 bases, with 15 bases spanning the gap. DNA of the CDR3: TGCAGCTTTTCGGGGGGCGTAAATCAGCCCCAGCATTTT. As protein: CSFSGGVNQPQHF.

This clonotype was observed at least ten times. CDR3 in amino acids: CASKRTPNTGELFF. As DNA, the CDR3 is TGTGCCAGCAAGCGGACACCGAACACCGGGGAGCTGTTTTTT. The genes are TRBV6-4 and TRBJ2-2; D possibly uses TRBD1 or TRBD2 (5 bases each). The CDR3 runs to 14 residues. Germline CDR1 MRHNA, CDR2 SNTAGT. Trimming left V 7 bases short and J 0 bases short, with 9 bases between.

This clonotype has ten or more counts. The V gene is TRBV29-1, the J gene TRBJ1-1, with D unclear. Trimming took off 5 bases at V and 3 bases at J, with 7 bases between the two ends. Germline CDR1 is SQVTM and CDR2 is ANQGSEA. This CDR3 has 11 residues. The CDR3 DNA reads TGCAGCGTTCGGCGGGACACTGAAGCTTTCTTT. Amino acid sequence: CSVRRDTEAFF.

The sample holds one count of this clonotype. The chain links TRBV6-1 to TRBJ1-2; D not resolved. V lost 3 bases, J lost 6 bases, and 8 bases lay in between. The germline V gene has CDR1 MNHNS and CDR2 SASEGT. CDR3 length: 12 amino acids. The CDR3, as DNA: TGTGCCAGCAGTGACCGCCTAAATGGCTACACCTTC. This encodes CASSDRLNGYTF.

This clonotype was recorded at least ten times. The chain has TRBV18 and TRBJ2-5, with D perhaps TRBD1 (5 bases). This CDR3 spans 13 amino acids. CDR1 and CDR2 (germline): KGHSH, LQKENI. Trimming took off 7 bases at V and 2 bases at J, with 11 bases between the two ends. CDR3 nucleotides: TGTGCCAGCTTCCGACAGTTACAAGAGACCCAGTACTTC. The encoded protein is CASFRQLQETQYF.

This clonotype was found many times. The chain recombines TRBV9 with TRBJ2-1; tentatively, D is TRBD1 (5 bases). Germline CDR1 reads SGDLS; CDR2 reads YYNGEE. The V end was cut by 4 bases, the J end by 4 bases, with 12 bases between. The CDR3 spans 14 residues. The CDR3, as DNA: TGTGCCAGCAGCTCAAGGACAAATTACAATGAGCAGTTCTTC. As protein: CASSSRTNYNEQFF.

V usage is TRBV11-2 and J usage is TRBJ2-1; 12 bases are shared with TRBD2. Trimming took 1 base from V and 7 from J; bases not matched to a gene: 8. There are 17 residues in the CDR3. Germline assignment: CDR1 SGHAT and CDR2 FQNNGV. CDR3 residues: CASSLGTSGRIKNEQFF. CDR3 in DNA: TGTGCCAGCAGCTTAGGAACTAGCGGGAGGATTAAAAATGAGCAGTTCTTC.

This clonotype was counted at least ten times. An end of the junction differs from the germline gene, which may be a read error. The chain employs TRBV30 and TRBJ2-4, with TRBD2 as a possible D gene (5 bases). The CDR3 totals 9 residues. The V gene's germline CDR1 is GTSNPN and CDR2 SVGIG (reference sequence). CDR3 loop: CAWWTEGLF. CDR3 bases: TGTGCCTGGTGGACTGAAGGGCTCTTC.

At least ten counts were recorded for this clonotype. The chain combines TRBV5-1 with TRBJ2-2; D remains ambiguous. V was shortened by 5 bases and J by 1 base, with 12 bases between the two germline ends. This CDR3 spans 15 amino acids. Germline loops: CDR1 SGHRS, CDR2 YFSETQ. DNA for the CDR3: TGCGCCAGCAGGATGGTATCACAGAACACCGGGGAGCTGTTTTTT. As protein: CASRMVSQNTGELFF.

This clonotype was seen more than once but under ten times. This may be a read error, as it is one base from a much larger clone. V gene TRBV30 combines with J gene TRBJ2-7; 9 bases agree with TRBD1. Germline values: CDR1 GTSNPN, CDR2 SVGIG (reference sequence). V lost 5 bases, J lost 2 bases, and 19 bases stayed unmatched. The CDR3 runs 18 residues. CDR3 in amino acids: CAWSPGQGRDWVTYEQYF. The CDR3 DNA sequence: TGTGCCTGGTCGCCGGGACAGGGCCGAGACTGGGTTACCTACGAGCAGTACTTC.

This clonotype has at least ten counts. The rearrangement uses TRBV7-8 and TRBJ2-2; D not certain. Trimming shortened V by 1 base and J by 7 bases, and 4 bases separated the two germline ends. Germline CDR1 is SGHVS and CDR2 is FQNEAQ. This CDR3 is 12 amino acids long. Here the CDR3 reads CASSLVIGELFF. As DNA, the CDR3 is TGTGCCAGCAGCTTAGTTATCGGGGAGCTGTTTTTT.

Turning to this clonotype: Being one base from a much bigger clone, this may be a read error. The chain uses TRBV16 and TRBJ1-4, with D possibly being TRBD1 (5 bases). V shed 2 bases and J shed 12 bases, with 22 bases lying between them. The CDR3 contains 16 residues. Looked up from germline, CDR1 is KGHSY and CDR2 is FQNENV. CDR3 residues: CASSQELTGRAEQLFF. The DNA for the CDR3 is TGTGCCAGCAGCCAAGAGTTAACGGGCAGGGCCGAACAACTGTTTTTT.

This clonotype was seen at least ten times. The gene calls are TRBV6-1 and TRBJ2-5, with 9 nucleotides matching TRBD2. The V segment lost 6 bases and the J segment 4 bases; nucleotides outside the gene matches: 15. The length of the CDR3 is 17 residues. Germline-derived CDR1 and CDR2 are MNHNS and SASEGT. As DNA, the CDR3 is TGTGCCAGCAGCCCCGGCCGCGGGAGGGCCGGGGGAGAGACCCAGTACTTC. Its translation: CASSPGRGRAGGETQYF.

In this sample, this clonotype turned up a few times. This chain joins TRBV15 and TRBJ1-5; D uncertain. CDR1 and CDR2 (germline): LNHNV, YYDKDF (reference sequence). The ends were cut back, 0 bases at V and 1 base at J, with 7 bases in the middle. The CDR3 runs 15 residues. The CDR3 DNA follows: TGTGCCACCAGCAGAGATAGTGGGAGCAATCAGCCCCAGCATTTT. Amino acid sequence: CATSRDSGSNQPQHF.

This clonotype was seen many times. The J gene is TRBJ2-7, the V gene TRBV10-3, with no clear D. Between the trimmed V and J ends, which lost 3 bases and 2 bases, there was a span of 11 bases. This CDR3 is built from 14 residues. CDR1 ENHRY and CDR2 SYGVKD come from the germline V gene. The CDR3, as DNA: TGTGCCATCAGTGATTCTATTGGGGCCTACGAGCAGTACTTC. Amino acids: CAISDSIGAYEQYF.

Many counts were recorded for this clonotype. The chain is built from TRBV29-1 and TRBJ2-4; D unclear. The CDR3 length is 12 residues. The germline V gene has CDR1 SQVTM and CDR2 ANQGSEA. Trimming cost V 3 bases and J 8 bases, with 11 bases left between them. CDR3 region: CSVDVGSDIQYF. In DNA, the CDR3 is TGCAGCGTTGACGTGGGTTCGGACATTCAGTACTTC. The full variable domain, with the rest looked up from reference TRBV29-1 and TRBJ2-4, is SAVISQKPSRDICQRGTSLTIQCQVDSQVTMMFWYRQQPGQSLTLIATANQGSEATYESGFVIDKFPISRPNLTFSTLTVSNMSPEDSSIYLCSVDVGSDIQYFGAGTRLSVL.